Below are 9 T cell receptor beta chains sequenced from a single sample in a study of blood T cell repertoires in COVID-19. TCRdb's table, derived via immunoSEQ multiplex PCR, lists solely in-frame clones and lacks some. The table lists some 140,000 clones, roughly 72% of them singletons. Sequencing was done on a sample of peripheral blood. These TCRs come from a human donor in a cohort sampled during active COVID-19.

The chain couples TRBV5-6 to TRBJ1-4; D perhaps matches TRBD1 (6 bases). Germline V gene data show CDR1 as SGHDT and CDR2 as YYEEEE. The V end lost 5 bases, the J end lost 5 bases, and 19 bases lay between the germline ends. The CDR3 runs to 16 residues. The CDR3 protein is CASSDLKRDINEKLFF. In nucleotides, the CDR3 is TGTGCCAGCAGTGACCTGAAACGGGACATAAATGAAAAACTGTTTTTT.

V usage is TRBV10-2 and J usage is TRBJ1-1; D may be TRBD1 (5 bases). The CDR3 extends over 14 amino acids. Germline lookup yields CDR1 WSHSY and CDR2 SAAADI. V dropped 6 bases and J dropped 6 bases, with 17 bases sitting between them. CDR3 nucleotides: TGCGCCAGCAGAGGGGTACACTCAAACGCTGAAGCTTTCTTT. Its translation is CASRGVHSNAEAFF.

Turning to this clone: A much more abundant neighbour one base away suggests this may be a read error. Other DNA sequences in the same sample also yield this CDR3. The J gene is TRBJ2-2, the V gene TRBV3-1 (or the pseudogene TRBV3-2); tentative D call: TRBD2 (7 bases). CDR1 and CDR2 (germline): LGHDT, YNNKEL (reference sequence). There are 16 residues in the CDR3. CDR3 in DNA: TGTCCCCCCAGCCATGGGGGCGGGGGAAGTACCGGGGAGCTGTTTTTT. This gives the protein CPPSHGGGGSTGELFF.

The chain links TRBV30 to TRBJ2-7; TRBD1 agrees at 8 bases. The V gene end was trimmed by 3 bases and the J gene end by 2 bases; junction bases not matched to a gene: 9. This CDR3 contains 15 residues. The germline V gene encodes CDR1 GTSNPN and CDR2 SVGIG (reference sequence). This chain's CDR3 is CAWSGGTGPTYEQYF. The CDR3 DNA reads TGTGCCTGGAGCGGAGGGACAGGCCCAACCTACGAGCAGTACTTC. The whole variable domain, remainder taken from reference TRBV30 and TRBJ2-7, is SQTIHQWPATLVQPVGSPLSLECTVEGTSNPNLYWYRQAAGRGLQLLFYSVGIGQISSEVPQNLSASRPQDRQFILSSKKLLLSDSGFYLCAWSGGTGPTYEQYFGPGTRLTVT.

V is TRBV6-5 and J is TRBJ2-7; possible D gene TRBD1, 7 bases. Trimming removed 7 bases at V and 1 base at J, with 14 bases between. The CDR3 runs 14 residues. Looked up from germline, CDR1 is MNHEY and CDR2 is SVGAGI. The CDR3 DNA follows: TGTGCCAGCACCAGCTCAGGGGGGTCCTACGAGCAGTACTTC. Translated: CASTSSGGSYEQYF.

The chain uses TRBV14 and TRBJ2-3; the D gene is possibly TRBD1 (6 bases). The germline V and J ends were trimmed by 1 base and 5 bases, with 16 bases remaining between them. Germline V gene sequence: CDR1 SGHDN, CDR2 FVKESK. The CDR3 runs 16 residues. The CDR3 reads CASSQGRQGRGDTQYF. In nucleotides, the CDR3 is TGTGCCAGCAGCCAAGGAAGGCAGGGGCGCGGAGATACGCAGTATTTT.

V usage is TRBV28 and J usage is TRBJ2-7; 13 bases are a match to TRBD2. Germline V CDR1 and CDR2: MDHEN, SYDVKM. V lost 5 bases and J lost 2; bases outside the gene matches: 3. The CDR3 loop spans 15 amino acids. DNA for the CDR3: TGTGCCAGCAGTCCACTAGCGGGGGGGGCCTACGAGCAGTACTTC. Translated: CASSPLAGGAYEQYF.

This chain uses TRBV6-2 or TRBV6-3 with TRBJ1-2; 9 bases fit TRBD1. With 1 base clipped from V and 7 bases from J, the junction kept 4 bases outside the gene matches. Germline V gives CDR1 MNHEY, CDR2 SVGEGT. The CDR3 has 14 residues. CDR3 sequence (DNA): TGTGCCAGCAGTTACTGGGGACAGGGAACTGGCTACACCTTC. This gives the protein CASSYWGQGTGYTF.

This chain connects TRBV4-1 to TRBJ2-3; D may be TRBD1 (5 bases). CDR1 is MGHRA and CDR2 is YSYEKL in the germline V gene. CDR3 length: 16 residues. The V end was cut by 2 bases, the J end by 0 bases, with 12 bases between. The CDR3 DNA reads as TGCGCCAGCAGCCAACCGACGAAGGGGAGCACAGATACGCAGTATTTT. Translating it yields CASSQPTKGSTDTQYF.